This TCR beta chain is from a study of PD-L1 blockade in urothelial cancer. Produced via immunoSEQ multiplex PCR; TCRdb's table is partial and in-frame only. The data show more than 35,000 clones, with more than 75% seen just once and around 14% held by the top ten. The germline CDR1 and CDR2 sequences are SEHNR and FQNEAQ (reference sequence). V dropped 0 bases and J dropped 2 bases, with 7 bases sitting between them. This CDR3 has 14 amino acids. This sample's time point: peripheral blood 6 weeks after treatment start. This chain links TRBV7-9 with TRBJ2-5; the D is unclear. This TCR was recovered from a man aged 55 to 70 with urothelial cancer. This sample comprised PBMCs, obtained around atezolizumab (anti-PD-L1) treatment. DNA for the CDR3: TGTGCCAGCAGCTTAGCAGTGGCACAAGAGACCCAGTACTTC. Its protein is CASSLAVAQETQYF.